The T cell receptor (beta chain) described here comes from a study of T cells in women clearing cervical HPV infection. Study-level information: HLA type stays a possible confounder, typing being limited. Study outcomes and limitations: TRBV6-7 relative abundance averaged roughly 0.099% in cases and about 0.17% in controls.

Libraries were prepared by immunoSEQ multiplex PCR; TCRdb keeps only in-frame clonotypes and omits some of them. The sample includes approximately 35,000 clones. Details on this clone: Its matching antigen is unknown. The read ends 3 residues early relative to the CDR3; the germline J gene fills the gap.

There are 14 residues in the CDR3. Germline-derived CDR1 and CDR2 are KGHSH and LQKENI. The V segment lost 2 bases and the J segment 7 bases; nucleotides outside the gene matches: 4. The sequenced sample was blood buffy coat. This TCR came from a woman aged 18-69 years with a cervical HPV16 infection that either progressed to CIN3+ or cleared (not recorded which). This rearrangement joins TRBV18 to TRBJ2-1; 8 bases are shared with TRBD1. Incomplete CDR3 DNA: TGTGCCAGCTCACCAGCAGGGGGCGCGAATGAG. Residues: CASSPAGGANE. The full CDR3 is CASSPAGGANEQFF.